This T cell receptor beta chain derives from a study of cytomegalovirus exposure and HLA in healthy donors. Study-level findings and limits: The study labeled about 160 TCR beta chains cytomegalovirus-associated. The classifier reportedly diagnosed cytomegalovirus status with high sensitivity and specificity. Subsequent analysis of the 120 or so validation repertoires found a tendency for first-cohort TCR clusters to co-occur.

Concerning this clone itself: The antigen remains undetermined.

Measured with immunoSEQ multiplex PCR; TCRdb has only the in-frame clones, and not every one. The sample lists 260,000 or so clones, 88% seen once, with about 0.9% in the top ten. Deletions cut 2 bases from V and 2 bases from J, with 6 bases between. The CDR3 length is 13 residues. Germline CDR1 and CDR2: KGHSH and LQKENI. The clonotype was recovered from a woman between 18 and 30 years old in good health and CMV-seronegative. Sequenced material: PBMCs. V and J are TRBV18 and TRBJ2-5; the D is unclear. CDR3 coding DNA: TGTGCCAGCTCACCATTCAGGCAAGAGACCCAGTACTTC. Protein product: CASSPFRQETQYF.